The 18 T cell receptor beta chains below were found in one sample sequenced in a study of siplizumab effects on memory and regulatory T cells. Assay used: immunoSEQ multiplex PCR; TCRdb lists only in-frame clones, some missing. The sample carries about 100,000 clones, 75% to 95% recorded once. The sample comprised CD4+ T cells sorted from blood. The receptors shown here come from a human donor in good health.

This chain connects TRBV18 to TRBJ2-2; TRBD1 or TRBD2 may be the D gene (5 bases each). Trimming took 1 base from V and 4 from J, leaving 7 bases between them. CDR1 and CDR2 (germline): KGHSH, LQKENI. This CDR3 is 14 amino acids long. For the CDR3, the DNA is TGTGCCAGCTCACCACAGGGGAGCACCGGGGAGCTGTTTTTT. Amino acids: CASSPQGSTGELFF.

The chain joins TRBV19 to TRBJ2-6, with 14 nucleotides matching TRBD2. Germline CDR1 LNHDA, CDR2 SQIVND (reference sequence). This CDR3 has 16 amino acids. With V trimmed by 6 bases and J by 3 bases, 1 base remained unmatched. In nucleotides, the CDR3 is TGTGCCAGTAGCGGACTAGCGGGGGGTGGGGCCAACGTCCTGACTTTC. This sequence encodes CASSGLAGGGANVLTF.

The chain combines TRBV19 with TRBJ1-6; D not certain. Germline V lookup: CDR1 LNHDA, CDR2 SQIVND (reference sequence). The V gene lost 4 bases and the J gene lost 7 bases, with 14 bases spanning the gap. The CDR3 has 15 amino acids. CDR3 residues: CASSTSEGANSPLHF. As DNA, the CDR3 is TGTGCCAGTAGTACGTCCGAGGGCGCCAATTCACCCCTCCACTTT.

This clone was detected only once. The chain links TRBV11-2 to TRBJ1-4, with 7 nucleotides matching TRBD1. This CDR3 spans 15 amino acids. CDR1 SGHAT and CDR2 FQNNGV come from the germline V gene. The junction had 11 bases not matched to a gene; V was cut back by 5 bases and J by 8 bases. The CDR3 spells CASSARQGSGEKLFF. The CDR3 coding sequence is TGTGCCAGCAGCGCCCGACAGGGTTCAGGAGAAAAACTGTTTTTT.

The chain joins TRBV5-1 to TRBJ2-7; no definite D call. V was cut by 4 bases and J by 0 bases, with 2 bases left in between. There are 11 residues in the CDR3. Germline V gene data show CDR1 as SGHRS and CDR2 as YFSETQ. The chain's CDR3 is CASSASYEQYF. As DNA, the CDR3 is TGCGCCAGCAGCGCCTCCTACGAGCAGTACTTC.

This clone appeared a single time. The chain couples TRBV15 to TRBJ2-1; no firm D call. There are 14 residues in the CDR3. The V gene's germline CDR1 is LNHNV and CDR2 YYDKDF (reference sequence). Trimming removed 0 bases at V and 9 bases at J, with 12 bases between. The CDR3 is CATSRDVGPSEQFF. Written as DNA, the CDR3 is TGTGCCACCAGCAGAGATGTCGGCCCTTCTGAGCAGTTCTTC.

This sequence joins TRBV5-4 and TRBJ1-1, with D possibly TRBD1 on 5 matching bases. This CDR3 contains 15 residues. Between the trimmed V and J ends, which lost 3 bases and 0 bases, there was a span of 12 bases. CDR1 and CDR2 from the germline V gene are SGHNT and YYREEE (reference sequence). CDR3 loop: CASSSNRFMNTEAFF. In DNA, the CDR3 is TGTGCCAGCAGCTCCAACAGGTTCATGAACACTGAAGCTTTCTTT.

J is TRBJ1-5 and V is TRBV7-9; 10 bases agree with TRBD1. The CDR3 extends over 18 amino acids. The germline V gene encodes CDR1 SEHNR and CDR2 FQNEAQ (reference sequence). V was pared by 5 bases and J by 2 bases, with 12 bases of the junction left unmatched. The CDR3: CASSPIGGQGSGNQPQHF. In DNA form, the CDR3 reads TGTGCCAGCAGCCCCATTGGGGGACAGGGGTCAGGCAATCAGCCCCAGCATTTT.

The chain employs TRBV5-1 and TRBJ1-4; D perhaps matches TRBD1 (6 bases). The germline V gene encodes CDR1 SGHRS and CDR2 YFSETQ. This CDR3 has 15 residues. V was cut by 7 bases and J by 7 bases, with 20 bases left in between. The CDR3 nucleotides read TGCGCCAGCGCCCTAGGGTGGGGGGCAACTGAAAAACTGTTTTTT. Encoded protein: CASALGWGATEKLFF.

The CDR3 loop is CASSFRTSGNTIYF. CDR3 DNA sequence: TGTGCCAGCAGTTTTCGGACCTCTGGAAACACCATATATTTT. The chain uses TRBV28 and TRBJ1-3; D is undetermined. Germline V gives CDR1 MDHEN, CDR2 SYDVKM. CDR3 length: 14 amino acids. V lost 3 bases to trimming and J lost 0 bases, with 6 bases between them.

The chain combines TRBV19 with TRBJ2-4; 7 bases are a match to TRBD1. CDR3 length: 15 residues. The junction had 6 bases not matched to a gene; V was cut back by 6 bases and J by 1 base. Per the germline V gene, CDR1 is LNHDA and CDR2 is SQIVND (reference sequence). The CDR3 DNA follows: TGTGCCAGTAGCACAGGGGATTGGGCCAAAAACATTCAGTACTTC. Amino acid sequence: CASSTGDWAKNIQYF.

The chain links TRBV7-9 to TRBJ2-4, with D possibly being TRBD1 (6 bases). Germline V CDR1 and CDR2: SEHNR, FQNEAQ (reference sequence). Trimming shortened V by 2 bases and J by 0 bases, and 11 bases separated the two germline ends. This CDR3 contains 16 residues. The CDR3 DNA follows: TGTGCCAGCAGCTTAAGACAGGAGCTAGCCAAAAACATTCAGTACTTC. The encoded protein is CASSLRQELAKNIQYF.

V gene TRBV7-2 combines with J gene TRBJ1-4; weak D call: TRBD1 (5 bases). CDR1 SGHTA and CDR2 FQGNSA come from the germline V gene. Trimming shortened V by 1 base and J by 3 bases, and 12 bases separated the two germline ends. The CDR3 loop spans 16 amino acids. The CDR3, as DNA: TGTGCCAGCAGCTTAGGGTTTGGGGGTCCTAATGAAAAACTGTTTTTT. Translated: CASSLGFGGPNEKLFF.

About this clone: In the same sample, other DNA sequences code for this CDR3. This rearrangement joins TRBV9 to TRBJ1-1; unclear D gene. The germline V gene encodes CDR1 SGDLS and CDR2 YYNGEE. V lost 0 bases to trimming and J lost 2 bases, with 8 bases between them. This CDR3 comprises 14 residues. CDR3 in DNA: TGTGCCAGCAGCGTAGTGACGGGCAACACTGAAGCTTTCTTT. This gives the protein CASSVVTGNTEAFF.

This clone occurred once. This chain uses TRBV6-6 with TRBJ2-2, with TRBD2 matching 13 bases. Germline CDR1 reads MNHNY; CDR2 reads SVGAGI (reference sequence). CDR3 length equals 16 residues. With V trimmed by 4 bases and J by 3 bases, 2 bases remained unmatched. The CDR3 loop reads CASSSGLAGHTGELFF. Here the CDR3 DNA reads TGTGCCAGCAGTTCGGGACTAGCGGGGCACACCGGGGAGCTGTTTTTT.

The chain uses TRBV4-2 and TRBJ2-3, with 8 bases matching TRBD1. After removal of 1 base from V and 4 bases from J, the junction contained 13 bases not matched to a gene. CDR3 length: 18 residues. The germline V gene encodes CDR1 LGHNA and CDR2 YNFKEQ. The CDR3 region is CASSQVLLGQGLADTQYF. DNA of the CDR3: TGTGCCAGCAGCCAAGTCCTCCTCGGACAGGGTCTTGCAGATACGCAGTATTTT.

Here the CDR3 reads CASSLRYTGELFF. CDR3 DNA: TGTGCCAGCAGCTTAAGATACACCGGGGAGCTGTTTTTT. V usage is TRBV7-3 and J usage is TRBJ2-2; D gene uncertain. The germline V and J ends were trimmed by 1 base and 3 bases, with 3 bases remaining between them. The CDR3 extends over 13 amino acids. Per germline, CDR1 SGHTA and CDR2 FQGTGA.

The chain uses TRBV6-5 and TRBJ2-1; 9 bases are a match to TRBD2. Germline V gene sequence: CDR1 MNHEY, CDR2 SVGAGI. The CDR3 totals 16 residues. V was pared by 2 bases and J by 6 bases, with 8 bases of the junction left unmatched. CDR3 in amino acids: CASSYAGTSRRNEQFF. The CDR3 nucleotides are TGTGCCAGCAGTTACGCCGGGACTAGCCGACGCAATGAGCAGTTCTTC.